This T cell receptor beta chain was documented in a study of blood T cells in healthy people across ages. Per individual sample, total RNA of at least 6 micrograms was extracted. The V gene lost 0 bases and the J gene lost 4 bases, with 7 bases spanning the gap. This CDR3 contains 14 residues. Looked up from germline, CDR1 is KGHSH and CDR2 is LQKENI. Turning to this clonotype: Its cognate antigen is unknown.

The use of a sample-barcoded 5' primer and a J-beta primer mix characterized a second PCR of roughly 7 to 11 cycles. TCRdb passed the 5' RACE reads through MiXCR, listing each CDR3 protein once. Counted here are roughly 680,000 distinct CDR3 sequences, approximately 52% occurring once; the ten biggest clones make up roughly 13%. Regarding the study as a whole: Those diversity estimates obtained from one million T cells were thought to be underestimates.

Sequenced sample: blood. The chain uses TRBV18 and TRBJ2-1; no clear D. This receptor was taken from a woman aged 80 or over in good health. CDR3 nucleotides: TGTGCCAGCTCACCACCGAAAACATACAATGAGCAGTTCTTC. It translates to CASSPPKTYNEQFF.